The sample holds a few counts of the clone carrying this TCR beta chain. Its antigen is unidentified. These data are taken from a study of beta chain features in type 1 diabetes. Every isolated RNA sample was fully reverse transcribed, so sequencing captured expressed TCRB transcripts. Sequencing was performed with immunoSEQ multiplex PCR; in TCRdb, only in-frame clones are kept and a portion is missing. The sample carries roughly 450,000 clones, 14% recorded once. Notes on the study in general: Whether HLA type affects TCRB rearrangement stayed undetermined in the present work.

The V and J ends lost 1 base and 5 bases, in that order; junction bases with no gene match: 5. The germline gives CDR1 LGHNT, CDR2 FRNRAP. This CDR3 is built from 15 residues. This TCR came from a man younger than 40 in good health. The rearrangement links TRBV12-5 to TRBJ2-5; 9 positions agree with TRBD2. The sample comprised naive CD4+ T cells from blood. DNA for the CDR3: TGTGCTAGTGGTTTGGGGACTAGCGTGCTTGAGACCCAGTACTTC. Translation gives CASGLGTSVLETQYF.